This passage covers 14 T cell receptor beta chains from one sample sequenced in a study of blood T cell repertoires in COVID-19. The protocol was immunoSEQ multiplex PCR, while the TCRdb copy is restricted to in-frame clones and leaves out a portion. The sample contains 150,000 to 200,000 clones, approximately 90% of which appear only once. Sequencing used peripheral blood. These receptor sequences come from a man younger than 35 who had recovered from COVID-19.

The chain is built from TRBV7-2 and TRBJ2-5, with 10 nucleotides matching TRBD2. With V trimmed by 2 bases and J by 5 bases, 8 bases remained unmatched. The CDR3 sequence is 16 residues long. Germline assignment: CDR1 SGHTA and CDR2 FQGNSA. The CDR3 region has the DNA TGTGCCAGCAGCTTACAGGCTAGCGGGAGCTATGAGACCCAGTACTTC. This translates into CASSLQASGSYETQYF.

J is TRBJ2-2 and V is TRBV5-4; tentatively, D is TRBD1 (6 bases). The germline V gene has CDR1 SGHNT and CDR2 YYREEE (reference sequence). Deletions cut 3 bases from V and 1 base from J, with 10 bases between. This CDR3 has 15 residues. This chain's CDR3 is CASSSTGRNTGELFF. The CDR3 nucleotides read TGTGCCAGCAGCTCGACAGGACGGAACACCGGGGAGCTGTTTTTT.

V and J are TRBV11-2 and TRBJ2-7, with D perhaps TRBD2 (6 bases). Trimming pared 2 bases from V and 2 bases from J, leaving 10 bases between. Germline assignment: CDR1 SGHAT and CDR2 FQNNGV. The CDR3 has 14 amino acids. The CDR3 sequence is CASSLMEGPYEQYF. The CDR3 bases are TGTGCCAGCAGCTTAATGGAGGGCCCCTACGAGCAGTACTTC. The whole variable domain, remainder taken from reference TRBV11-2 and TRBJ2-7, is EAGVAQSPRYKIIEKRQSVAFWCNPISGHATLYWYQQILGQGPKLLIQFQNNGVVDDSQLPKDRFSAERLKGVDSTLKIQPAKLEDSAVYLCASSLMEGPYEQYFGPGTRLTVT.

V usage is TRBV27 and J usage is TRBJ1-6, with 8 nucleotides matching TRBD1. CDR3 length: 15 amino acids. The J segment lost 10 bases and the V segment lost 0 bases, leaving 5 bases of the junction unmatched. The germline CDR1 and CDR2 sequences are MNHEY and SMNVEV (reference sequence). Here the CDR3 reads CASSLSSTGVSPLHF. The CDR3 nucleotides read TGTGCCAGCAGTTTATCCTCGACAGGGGTCTCACCCCTCCACTTT.

This clone was seen a single time. The CDR3 protein is CASSQGQRNYEQYF. The CDR3 nucleotides read TGCGCCAGCAGCCAGGGACAGCGGAACTACGAGCAGTACTTC. The rearrangement joins TRBV4-1 to TRBJ2-7; TRBD1 matches 7 bases. In germline, CDR1 is MGHRA, CDR2 YSYEKL. This CDR3 comprises 14 residues. V dropped 3 bases and J dropped 3; count of bases not matched to a gene: 5.

This sequence joins TRBV9 and TRBJ2-1, with D perhaps TRBD2 (6 bases). V lost 0 bases to trimming and J lost 4 bases, with 11 bases between them. The CDR3 sequence is 15 residues long. From germline, CDR1 is SGDLS and CDR2 YYNGEE. DNA for the CDR3: TGTGCCAGCAGCGTAGACGGGGGTGTTTACAATGAGCAGTTCTTC. Encoded protein: CASSVDGGVYNEQFF.

In its sample, this clone was seen once. The CDR3 loop is CASSARGRGTGELFF. The CDR3 DNA reads as TGTGCCAGTAGTGCCAGGGGGCGAGGTACCGGGGAGCTGTTTTTT. V and J are TRBV19 and TRBJ2-2, with 8 nucleotides matching TRBD1. Germline CDR1 LNHDA, CDR2 SQIVND (reference sequence). The CDR3 totals 15 residues. J was trimmed by 5 bases and V by 5 bases; bases with no gene match: 7.

The V and J genes are TRBV30 and TRBJ1-4; 9 bases fit TRBD1. Germline CDR1 reads GTSNPN; CDR2 reads SVGIG (reference sequence). V trimming: 8 bases; J trimming: 8 bases; junction bases outside the gene matches: 6. The CDR3 totals 12 residues. The CDR3 spells CAQDRGGEKLFF. The CDR3 bases are TGTGCCCAGGACAGGGGAGGCGAAAAACTGTTTTTT.

CDR3 protein: CASKPGPNYGYTF. CDR3 in DNA: TGTGCCAGCAAGCCAGGTCCCAACTATGGCTACACCTTC. The chain uses TRBV14 and TRBJ1-2; D is unresolved. With 7 bases removed from V and 2 bases from J, the gap between germline ends came to 11 bases. Germline V lookup: CDR1 SGHDN, CDR2 FVKESK. There are 13 residues in the CDR3.

This chain joins TRBV11-3 and TRBJ2-3; D not certain. V lost 5 bases to trimming and J lost 1 base, with 7 bases between them. CDR1 is SGHNT and CDR2 is YENEEA in the germline V gene. The CDR3 covers 13 residues. In nucleotides, the CDR3 is TGTGCCAGCAGCCCCTCTGGCACAGATACGCAGTATTTT. This translates into CASSPSGTDTQYF. Together with reference TRBV11-3 and TRBJ2-3, the CDR3 gives the full variable domain: EAGVVQSPRYKIIEKKQPVAFWCNPISGHNTLYWYLQNLGQGPELLIRYENEEAVDDSQLPKDRFSAERLKGVDSTLKIQPAELGDSAVYLCASSPSGTDTQYFGPGTRLTVL.

The chain has TRBV19 and TRBJ1-2; TRBD1 matches at 7 bases. Germline CDR1 and CDR2: LNHDA and SQIVND (reference sequence). The CDR3 consists of 17 residues. After removal of 4 bases from V and 7 bases from J, the junction contained 18 bases not matched to a gene. CDR3 protein: CASSTDIYSQGVGGYTF. DNA for the CDR3: TGTGCCAGTAGTACCGATATATATAGCCAGGGGGTCGGTGGCTACACCTTC. Together with reference TRBV19 and TRBJ1-2, the CDR3 gives the full variable domain: DGGITQSPKYLFRKEGQNVTLSCEQNLNHDAMYWYRQDPGQGLRLIYYSQIVNDFQKGDIAEGYSVSREKKESFPLTVTSAQKNPTAFYLCASSTDIYSQGVGGYTFGSGTRLTVV.

The rearrangement joins TRBV28 to TRBJ2-1; D is possibly TRBD2 (6 bases). Per germline, CDR1 MDHEN and CDR2 SYDVKM. This CDR3 is built from 15 residues. V lost 3 bases and J 8 bases, leaving 17 bases between the germline ends. The CDR3 protein is CASSLWRGLRDEQFF. DNA for the CDR3: TGTGCCAGCAGTTTGTGGCGGGGCCTCAGGGATGAGCAGTTCTTC.

On this clone itself: This same CDR3 is encoded by further DNA sequences in the sample. This chain links TRBV6-5 with TRBJ1-2, with TRBD1 matching 9 bases. The germline V gene encodes CDR1 MNHEY and CDR2 SVGAGI. The CDR3 spans 13 residues. V lost 6 bases and J lost 5; bases outside the gene matches: 4. The CDR3 coding sequence is TGTGCCAGCAGCCGGGACAGGGCTTATGGCTACACCTTC. Its protein is CASSRDRAYGYTF.

This chain joins TRBV6-1 and TRBJ2-7; the match to TRBD2 covers 11 bases. Looked up from germline, CDR1 is MNHNS and CDR2 is SASEGT. The V gene end was trimmed by 3 bases and the J gene end by 5 bases; junction bases not matched to a gene: 6. The CDR3 sequence is 15 residues long. CDR3 nucleotides: TGTGCCAGCAGTGAGATGGCTAGCGGGAGGAACGAGCAGTACTTC. Its translation: CASSEMASGRNEQYF.